This T cell receptor (beta chain) stems from a study of blood T cell repertoires in COVID-19. Study as a whole: Spain, Italy and the United States supplied samples that represented acute and convalescent COVID-19. T cells, B-cell-depleted T cells, or PBMCs provided the cDNA or gDNA that served as material.

Here immunoSEQ multiplex PCR was the method, and the copy in TCRdb shows in-frame clones only, minus some. The repertoire holds 81,000 or so clones, about 82% seen once, with 9.6% in the top ten. Trimming left V 1 base short and J 9 bases short, with 12 bases between. Germline V gene lookup returns CDR1 LGHDT and CDR2 YNNKEL (reference sequence). The CDR3 has 13 amino acids. Seattle participants joined during active infection and were tracked over time. This rearrangement joins TRBV3-1 (or the pseudogene TRBV3-2) to TRBJ1-2, with unresolved D. The clonotype originates from a middle-aged man with COVID-19, enrolled during active disease. The sample consisted of peripheral blood. The CDR3 DNA follows: TGTGCCAGCAGCCAAGCGGGTGTCCTGAGCTACACCTTC. Protein product: CASSQAGVLSYTF.